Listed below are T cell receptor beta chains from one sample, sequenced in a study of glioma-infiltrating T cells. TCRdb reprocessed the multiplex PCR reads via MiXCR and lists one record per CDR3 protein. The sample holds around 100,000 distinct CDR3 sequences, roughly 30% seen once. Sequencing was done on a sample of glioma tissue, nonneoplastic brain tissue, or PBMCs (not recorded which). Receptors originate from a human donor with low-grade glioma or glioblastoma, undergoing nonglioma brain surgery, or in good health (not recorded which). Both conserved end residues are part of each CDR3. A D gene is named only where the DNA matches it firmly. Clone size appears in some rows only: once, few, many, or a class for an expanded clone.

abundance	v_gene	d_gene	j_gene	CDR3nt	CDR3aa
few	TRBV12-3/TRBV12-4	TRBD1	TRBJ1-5	TGTGCCAGCAGAACCCTTGACAGGGAGTTCCAGCCCCAGCATTTT	CASRTLDREFQPQHF
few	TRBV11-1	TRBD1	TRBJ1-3	TGTGCCAGCAGCCTCCCCGCGACAGGGGGAAACACCATATATTTT	CASSLPATGGNTIYF
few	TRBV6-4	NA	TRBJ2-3	TGTGCCAGCAGCCACGGGGATACGCAGTATTTT	CASSHGDTQYF
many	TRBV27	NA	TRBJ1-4	TGTGCCATCTGTAATGAAAAACTGTTTTTT	CAICNEKLFF
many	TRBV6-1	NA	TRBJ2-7	TGTGCCAGCAGAACCGGGACGGTCTCCTACGAGCAGTACTTC	CASRTGTVSYEQYF
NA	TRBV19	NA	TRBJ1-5	TGTGCCAGTAGTACCCCAGAGGGCAGACACCCCCAGCATTTT	CASSTPEGRHPQHF
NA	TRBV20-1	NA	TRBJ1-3	TGCAGTGCTGGAGTCTCGCCAGGGTTGGACACCATATATTTT	CSAGVSPGLDTIYF
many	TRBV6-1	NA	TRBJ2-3	TGTGCCAGCAGGGGGAGGACAGTCCGGGGTAGCACAGATACGCAGTATTTT	CASRGRTVRGSTDTQYF
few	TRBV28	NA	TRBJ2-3	TGTGCCAGCAGTGGGTTTTTAGAGACAACTGGAGATACGCAGTATTTT	CASSGFLETTGDTQYF
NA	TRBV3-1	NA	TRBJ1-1	TGTGCCAGCAGCCGCATAGAAAACACTGAAGCTTTCTTT	CASSRIENTEAFF
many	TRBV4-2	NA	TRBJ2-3	TGTGCCAGCAGCCAGGGAAGGGGACCGGGACGGGGTACAGATACGCAGTATTTT	CASSQGRGPGRGTDTQYF
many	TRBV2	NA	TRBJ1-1	TGTGCCAGCAGTGTTAAAGCCCCTGTTGCTTTCTTT	CASSVKAPVAFF
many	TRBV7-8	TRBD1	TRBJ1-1	TGTGCCAGCAGCTTAGTATCGGGCAGGGGGCAAGGGGGCACTGAAGCTTTCTTT	CASSLVSGRGQGGTEAFF
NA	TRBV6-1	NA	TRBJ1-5	TGTGCCACAGGGACAAGGCTGGAGCCCCAGCATTTT	CATGTRLEPQHF
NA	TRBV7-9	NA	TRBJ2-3	TGTGCCAGCAGCTTAACCACAAATACGCAGTATTTT	CASSLTTNTQYF
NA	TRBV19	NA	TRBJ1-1	TGTGCCAGTCGGGGGGAGGGGGGAATCGGCACTGAAGCTTTCTTT	CASRGEGGIGTEAFF
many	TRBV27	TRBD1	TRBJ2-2	TGTGCCAGCAGACAGGGACAGGGGGTTACGAGCGGGGAGCTGTTTTTT	CASRQGQGVTSGELFF
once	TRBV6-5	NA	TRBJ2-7	TGTGCCAGCAGCGCACACGTAGGAACCTACGAGCAGTACTTC	CASSAHVGTYEQYF
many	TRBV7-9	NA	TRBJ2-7	TGTGCCAGCGTTTCGTCTTCTATGTCCTACGAGCAGTACTTC	CASVSSSMSYEQYF
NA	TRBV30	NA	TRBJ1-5	TGTGCCTGGAGTGGAAAGGGCAATCAGCCCCAGCATTTT	CAWSGKGNQPQHF
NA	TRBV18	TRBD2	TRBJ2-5	TGTGCCAGCTCACCACGGACTAGCGGGAACAATGAGCAGTACTTC	CASSPRTSGNNEQYF
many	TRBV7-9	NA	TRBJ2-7	TGTGCCAGCAGCTTAGCAGGGGGGAACTTCGAGCAGTACTTC	CASSLAGGNFEQYF
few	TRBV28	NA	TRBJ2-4	TGTGCCAGCGCCCCGGACAGAAGAAAAAACATTCAGTACTTC	CASAPDRRKNIQYF
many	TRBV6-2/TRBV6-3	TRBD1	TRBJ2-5	TGTGCCAGCAGTTACGCAACCGGGACAGGGTTTCACTTC	CASSYATGTGFHF
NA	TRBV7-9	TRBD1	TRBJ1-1	TGTGCCGGCCAGGCCCAATACACAGGGGGTGAGAACACTGAAGCTTTATTT	CAGQAQYTGGENTEALF
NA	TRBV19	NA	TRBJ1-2	TGTGCCAGTGGTACGGACGCGTATGGCTACACCTTC	CASGTDAYGYTF
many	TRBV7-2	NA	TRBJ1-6	TGTGCCAGCCTCATCAGGCTTAGCCTTAATTCACCCCTCCACTTT	CASLIRLSLNSPLHF
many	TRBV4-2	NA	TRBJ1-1	TGTGCCAGCAGCCAAGGAACCCTGAACACTGAAGCTTTCTTT	CASSQGTLNTEAFF
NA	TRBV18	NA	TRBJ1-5	TGTGCCAGCTCCCCTGCGCCTAGCAATCAGCCCCAGCATTTT	CASSPAPSNQPQHF
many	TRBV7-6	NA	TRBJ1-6	TGTGCCAGCAGCGCCCGACAGCAGCTTAATTCACCCCTCCACTTT	CASSARQQLNSPLHF
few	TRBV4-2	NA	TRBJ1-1	TGTGCCAGCAGCCAGCGGCACCAAATAGCTGAAGCTTTCTTT	CASSQRHQIAEAFF
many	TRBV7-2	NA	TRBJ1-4	TGTGCCAGCAGCCGGGACTACCGTAATGAAAAACTGTTTTTT	CASSRDYRNEKLFF
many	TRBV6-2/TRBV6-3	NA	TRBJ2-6	TGTGCCAGCAGTCTCGCTGGGGCCAACGTCCTGACTTTC	CASSLAGANVLTF
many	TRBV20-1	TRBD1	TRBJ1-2	TGCAGTGCCACAAGGTGGGACAGATCCCTAGGCTACACCTTC	CSATRWDRSLGYTF
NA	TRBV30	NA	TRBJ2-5	TGTGCCTGGAAAAAGGCCGGGGGGCACGTAGAGTACTTC	CAWKKAGGHVEYF
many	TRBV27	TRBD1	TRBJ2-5	TGTGCCAGCAGGAGGACAGGGGGCAAAGAGACCCAGTACTTC	CASRRTGGKETQYF
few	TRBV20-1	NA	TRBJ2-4	TGCAGTGCTAGAGACTTAGCCAAAAACATTCAGTACTTC	CSARDLAKNIQYF
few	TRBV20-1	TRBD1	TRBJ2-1	TGCAGTGCAACCCAAGACAGGGGGCATGTTGATGAGCAGTTCTTC	CSATQDRGHVDEQFF
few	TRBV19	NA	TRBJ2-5	TGTGCCAGTAGTCGGCACCGCCAAGAGACCCAGTACTTC	CASSRHRQETQYF